This T cell receptor (beta chain) came from a study of cytomegalovirus exposure and HLA in healthy donors. Whole-study context: Samples from HLA-typed donors yielded approximately 80 million unique TCRs in an early data release. The study's findings and limits: When analyzed later, a missense DCLRE1C variant was found to be linked to TCR beta V- and J-gene trimming. Whilst most TCR sequences proved rare, a subset of public TCRs occurred across many donors.

Losses at the gene ends were 1 base for V and 7 bases for J; bases not matched to a gene: 1. The CDR3 loop spans 13 amino acids. Per the germline V gene, CDR1 is SGHVS and CDR2 is FQNEAQ. With 60 Vbeta and 13 Jbeta primers, the PCR was carried out. The protocol was immunoSEQ multiplex PCR, while the TCRdb copy is restricted to in-frame clones and leaves out a portion. The repertoire includes roughly 140,000 clones, over 60% of them detected once, and around 2.2% sits in the top ten. This clone was picked up a small number of times. Its cognate antigen is unknown. Sequenced sample: PBMCs. The chain joins TRBV7-8 to TRBJ1-1, with 9 nucleotides matching TRBD1. This TCR derives from a man aged 40-50 years in good health and CMV-seronegative. The CDR3: CASSLDRGLEAFF. CDR3 sequence (DNA): TGTGCCAGCAGCTTAGACAGGGGGCTTGAAGCTTTCTTT.